The 20 T cell receptor beta chains given below trace back to one sample, sequenced in a study of vaccination and CD4 T cells after COVID-19. The antigens these receptors bind are not known. Treatment here: 10-day PBMC culture with coronavirus spike peptide pools or control peptides (ViraFEST assay). Cultured CD4+ T-cell DNA underwent Oncomine TCR Beta short-read sequencing. Each CDR3 protein gets one entry after TCRdb re-called the PCR reads with MiXCR. The data contain 9,000 to 15,000 distinct CDR3 sequences, 53% of them singletons. The sample comprised CD4+ T cells from blood, cultured in vitro. These receptors were obtained from a human donor who had recovered from COVID-19.

The chain carries TRBV7-8 and TRBJ1-1, with no clear D. The CDR3 consists of 14 residues. CDR1 SGHVS and CDR2 FQNEAQ come from the germline V gene. V lost 1 base and J 1 base, leaving 7 bases between the germline ends. The CDR3 DNA reads TGTGCCAGCAGCTTAGTTTGGAAGAACACTGAAGCTTTCTTT. Encoded protein: CASSLVWKNTEAFF.

This clonotype is termed medium-sized (0.01 to 0.1%). This chain links TRBV19 with TRBJ1-6; D is ambiguous. The CDR3 totals 14 residues. V lost 3 bases and J 4 bases, leaving 7 bases between the germline ends. CDR1 and CDR2 (germline): LNHDA, SQIVND (reference sequence). The CDR3 DNA reads as TGTGCCAGTAGTATCGATAGGTATAATTCACCCCTCCACTTT. Amino acid sequence: CASSIDRYNSPLHF.

A few counts support this clonotype. V is TRBV20-1 and J is TRBJ2-3, with D perhaps being TRBD1 or TRBD2 (5 bases each). V was clipped by 3 bases and J by 3 bases, with 13 bases between them. This CDR3 contains 14 residues. CDR1 is DFQATT, CDR2 SNEGSKA, per germline (reference sequence). The CDR3 coding sequence is TGCAGTGCTAGCCTCCGAGGGGTGACAGATACGCAGTATTTT. This codes for CSASLRGVTDTQYF.

This clonotype is a singleton in its sample. The chain has TRBV6-1 and TRBJ1-1; 8 positions agree with TRBD1. Trimming at V came to 7 bases and at J to 1 base, leaving 5 bases not matched to a gene. This CDR3 has 14 amino acids. CDR1 is MNHNS and CDR2 is SASEGT in the germline V gene. CDR3 in DNA: TGTGCCAGCAACTCCGGGACAGGGAACACTGAAGCTTTCTTT. Translating it yields CASNSGTGNTEAFF.

The chain couples TRBV21-1 to TRBJ2-7; the D segment call TRBD1 is taken from the table without a DNA check. TRBV21-1 constitutes a pseudogene. This CDR3 has 17 residues. This CDR3 reads CASSKESTFTGGIEQYF. The CDR3 region has the DNA TGTGCCAGCAGCAAAGAATCGACCTTTACAGGGGGCATTGAGCAGTACTTC.

This clonotype was seen only a few times. The gene calls are TRBV6-1 and TRBJ1-2; D perhaps matches TRBD1 (5 bases). The CDR3 is 13 amino acids. Deletions cut 6 bases from V and 4 bases from J, with 12 bases between. CDR1 and CDR2 from the germline V gene are MNHNS and SASEGT. Here the CDR3 reads CASSETASYGYTF. The CDR3 DNA reads TGTGCCAGCAGCGAGACAGCAAGCTATGGCTACACCTTC.

CDR3: CASSIAGQDYGYTF. The DNA of the CDR3 is TGTGCCAGTAGTATAGCGGGACAGGACTATGGCTACACCTTC. V gene TRBV19 combines with J gene TRBJ1-2, with TRBD1 matching 8 bases. The junction had 1 base not matched to a gene; V was cut back by 1 base and J by 3 bases. This CDR3 is 14 amino acids long. The germline gives CDR1 LNHDA, CDR2 SQIVND (reference sequence).

The V gene is TRBV19, the J gene TRBJ1-3; D might be TRBD1 (5 bases). The CDR3 has 16 residues. CDR1 and CDR2 from the germline V gene are LNHDA and SQIVND (reference sequence). The V end lost 1 base, the J end lost 7 bases, and 17 bases lay between the germline ends. CDR3 in DNA: TGTGCCAGTAGTATAGGTGCGGCAGGGAGGCGTAACACCATATATTTT. Its protein product is CASSIGAAGRRNTIYF.

There are a few counts of this clonotype. The chain couples TRBV10-1 to TRBJ2-2; TRBD1 aligns across 9 bases. The CDR3 spans 14 residues. Germline V gene sequence: CDR1 WNHNN, CDR2 SYGVQD (reference sequence). Trimming removed 4 bases from V and 5 bases from J; junction bases left unmatched: 2. The CDR3 protein is CASSAGQGTGELFF. The DNA for the CDR3 is TGCGCCAGCAGTGCAGGACAGGGGACCGGGGAGCTGTTTTTT.

V and J are TRBV19 and TRBJ2-3, with TRBD1 matching over 10 bases. The CDR3 loop spans 16 amino acids. Looked up from germline, CDR1 is LNHDA and CDR2 is SQIVND (reference sequence). With 3 bases clipped from V and 0 bases from J, the junction kept 3 bases outside the gene matches. The chain's CDR3 is CASSIGTGESTDTQYF. CDR3 in DNA: TGTGCCAGTAGTATCGGGACAGGGGAAAGCACAGATACGCAGTATTTT.

The CDR3 reads CASSKNRDDEQFF. DNA for the CDR3: TGTGCCAGCAGCAAAAACAGGGACGATGAGCAGTTCTTC. This sequence joins TRBV6-1 and TRBJ2-1; TRBD1 might be the D (6 bases). Germline V gives CDR1 MNHNS, CDR2 SASEGT. The CDR3 has 13 amino acids. Between the trimmed V and J ends, which lost 6 bases and 8 bases, there was a span of 14 bases.

This CDR3 is CASSLAGTSGGAGGEQFF. CDR3 coding DNA: TGTGCCAGCAGCTTGGCCGGGACTAGCGGGGGGGCCGGGGGTGAGCAGTTCTTC. The chain recombines TRBV7-2 with TRBJ2-1; 16 positions match TRBD2. V gave up 3 bases and J gave up 9 bases; unmatched junction bases: 11. From germline, CDR1 is SGHTA and CDR2 FQGNSA. The CDR3 has 18 residues.

The chain recombines TRBV7-9 with TRBJ2-5; TRBD2 matches 8 bases. CDR1 is SEHNR and CDR2 is FQNEAQ in the germline V gene (reference sequence). The length of the CDR3 is 18 residues. The J segment lost 5 bases and the V segment lost 7 bases, leaving 21 bases of the junction unmatched. The CDR3 loop reads CASTQRRAGGAPGETQYF. The DNA of the CDR3 is TGTGCCAGCACCCAAAGGAGAGCCGGGGGGGCCCCCGGGGAGACCCAGTACTTC.

This clonotype was counted a few times. The chain has TRBV6-1 and TRBJ1-1; 10 nucleotides align to TRBD1. The CDR3 sequence is 14 residues long. V lost 6 bases to trimming and J lost 4 bases; unmatched junction nucleotides: 5. Germline loops: CDR1 MNHNS, CDR2 SASEGT. CDR3 DNA sequence: TGTGCCAGCAGACCGGGACAGGGGACCACTGAAGCTTTCTTT. Residues: CASRPGQGTTEAFF.

V is TRBV2 and J is TRBJ2-5; D may be TRBD2 (6 bases). V gave up 1 base and J gave up 7 bases, with 10 bases separating them. Germline V gives CDR1 SNHLY, CDR2 FYNNEI. This CDR3 is 13 amino acids long. The CDR3 bases are TGTGCCAGCAGTGAAGAGCACGGGGGGACCCAGTACTTC. Protein sequence: CASSEEHGGTQYF.

The V and J genes are TRBV30 and TRBJ1-2; the D gene is possibly TRBD1 (5 bases). CDR1 GTSNPN and CDR2 SVGIG come from the germline V gene (reference sequence). The CDR3 runs to 11 residues. V was clipped by 5 bases and J by 8 bases, with 12 bases between them. Written as DNA, the CDR3 is TGTGCCTGGGGGGGTGGTCGGGGCTACACCTTC. This encodes CAWGGGRGYTF.

This clonotype turned up a few times. The V call is TRBV10-3, the J call TRBJ1-1; TRBD1 agrees at 7 bases. The V segment lost 3 bases and the J segment 0 bases; nucleotides outside the gene matches: 1. Germline lookup yields CDR1 ENHRY and CDR2 SYGVKD. The CDR3 sequence is 14 residues long. In DNA form, the CDR3 reads TGTGCCATCAGTGATCAGGGGGTGAACACTGAAGCTTTCTTT. Translating gives CAISDQGVNTEAFF.

This rearrangement joins TRBV5-1 to TRBJ2-3; perhaps TRBD1 as D (6 bases). V lost 2 bases and J 5 bases, leaving 9 bases between the germline ends. Germline lookup yields CDR1 SGHRS and CDR2 YFSETQ. The CDR3 is 13 amino acids. The CDR3 is CASSFAGEDTQYF. CDR3 DNA: TGCGCCAGCAGCTTTGCAGGGGAAGATACGCAGTATTTT.

The chain links TRBV4-1 to TRBJ1-2, with 7 bases aligning to TRBD1. CDR3 length equals 15 residues. Germline lookup yields CDR1 MGHRA and CDR2 YSYEKL. The junction had 8 bases not matched to a gene; V was cut back by 0 bases and J by 7 bases. The CDR3 loop is CASSQEADRYFGYTF. As DNA, the CDR3 is TGCGCCAGCAGCCAAGAGGCGGACAGGTACTTTGGCTACACCTTC.

The chain links TRBV10-2 to TRBJ1-2; no clear D. The V gene's germline CDR1 is WSHSY and CDR2 SAAADI. This CDR3 contains 15 residues. Trimming cost V 0 bases and J 4 bases, with 12 bases left between them. The DNA of the CDR3 is TGCGCCAGCAGTGAGTCGTACAGCTCTACCTATGGCTACACCTTC. It encodes CASSESYSSTYGYTF.